These 17 T cell receptor beta chains were all obtained from the same sample, sequenced in a study of shared clonotypes between healthy human individuals. Here immunoSEQ multiplex PCR was the method, and the copy in TCRdb shows in-frame clones only, minus some. The sample has about 2,500,000 clones; around nine tenths are singletons. Sequences were obtained from naive CD4+ T cells sorted from blood. As for subset: CD45RA+ positively selected. These receptors originate from a man in his late teens or twenties in good health.

The chain has TRBV25-1 and TRBJ1-6, with no clear D. The CDR3 covers 18 residues. Trimming removed 1 base from V and 0 bases from J, with 13 bases in between. CDR1 and CDR2 from the germline V gene are MGHDK and SYGVNS. The CDR3 nucleotides read TGTGCCAGCAGTGAATCGGTCGGAAAGAGCTCCTATAATTCACCCCTCCACTTT. It yields the protein CASSESVGKSSYNSPLHF.

V is TRBV19 and J is TRBJ1-6; D perhaps matches TRBD1 (5 bases). V was clipped by 2 bases and J by 6 bases, with 11 bases between them. The germline CDR1 and CDR2 sequences are LNHDA and SQIVND (reference sequence). The CDR3 runs 15 residues. CDR3 sequence reads: CASSIRSGSNSPLHF. In nucleotides, the CDR3 is TGTGCCAGTAGTATAAGATCAGGGAGTAATTCACCCCTCCACTTT.

The gene calls are TRBV19 and TRBJ1-2; D not resolved. The germline V gene has CDR1 LNHDA and CDR2 SQIVND (reference sequence). V was trimmed by 3 bases and J by 7 bases, leaving 24 bases between them. The CDR3 runs to 17 residues. CDR3 nucleotide sequence: TGTGCCAGTAGTATGGGCCCGGGAGCTACAACCGGTTCTGGCTACACCTTC. It specifies CASSMGPGATTGSGYTF.

J is TRBJ2-7 and V is TRBV12-5; 11 nucleotides match TRBD2. The CDR3 runs to 18 residues. Per the germline V gene, CDR1 is LGHNT and CDR2 is FRNRAP. The J segment lost 3 bases and the V segment lost 5 bases, leaving 15 bases of the junction unmatched. The CDR3 reads CASGSYLAGGSPYYEQYF. CDR3 nucleotides: TGTGCTAGTGGTAGTTACCTAGCGGGAGGCTCCCCCTACTACGAGCAGTACTTC.

The V call is TRBV30, the J call TRBJ1-1, with D tentatively TRBD1 (5 bases). In germline, CDR1 is GTSNPN, CDR2 SVGIG (reference sequence). Trimming removed 4 bases at V and 0 bases at J, with 15 bases between. The CDR3 runs to 15 residues. CDR3 in amino acids: CAWNKDSLMNTEAFF. CDR3 DNA sequence: TGTGCCTGGAATAAAGACAGCCTCATGAACACTGAAGCTTTCTTT.

This chain connects TRBV7-8 to TRBJ1-4; D remains unclear. CDR1 is SGHVS, CDR2 FQNEAQ, per germline. V gave up 5 bases and J gave up 3 bases, with 16 bases separating them. The CDR3 has 16 amino acids. Written as DNA, the CDR3 is TGTGCCAGCAGCCATAGCTGGCGGGTAGCTAATGAAAAACTGTTTTTT. It translates to CASSHSWRVANEKLFF.

The chain carries TRBV19 and TRBJ1-1; 11 bases line up with TRBD1. After removal of 3 bases from V and 6 bases from J, the junction contained 3 bases not matched to a gene. There are 14 residues in the CDR3. Per germline, CDR1 LNHDA and CDR2 SQIVND (reference sequence). The CDR3 sequence: CASSMGQGVAEAFF. DNA of the CDR3: TGTGCCAGTAGTATGGGACAGGGGGTAGCTGAAGCTTTCTTT.

V is TRBV19 and J is TRBJ1-1, with D possibly matching TRBD1 (6 bases). This CDR3 has 14 residues. Per the germline V gene, CDR1 is LNHDA and CDR2 is SQIVND (reference sequence). The V gene lost 2 bases and the J gene lost 8 bases, with 15 bases spanning the gap. The CDR3 DNA follows: TGTGCCAGTAGTATAACAGGGCCCCCCGGCGAAGCTTTCTTT. This codes for CASSITGPPGEAFF.

Concerning this clone: Other DNA sequences in this sample translate to the same CDR3. The gene calls are TRBV6-5 and TRBJ1-6, with 7 positions matching TRBD1. The V gene end was trimmed by 8 bases and the J gene end by 7 bases; junction bases not matched to a gene: 8. The germline V gene encodes CDR1 MNHEY and CDR2 SVGAGI. The CDR3 consists of 14 residues. The CDR3 protein is CASSLTGRNSPLHF. CDR3 coding DNA: TGTGCCAGCTCGTTGACAGGGCGCAATTCACCCCTCCACTTT.

Points on this clone: The same CDR3 is also encoded by other DNA sequences in this sample. The V and J genes are TRBV18 and TRBJ1-1, with TRBD1 matching 12 bases. This CDR3 region has 16 residues. Germline assignment: CDR1 KGHSH and CDR2 LQKENI. The trim removed 0 bases at V and 4 bases at J, leaving 3 bases unmatched. CDR3 sequence: CASSPPGTGGRTEAFF. The DNA for the CDR3 is TGTGCCAGCTCACCACCTGGGACAGGGGGCCGCACTGAAGCTTTCTTT.

The V gene is TRBV2, the J gene TRBJ2-7, with 7 positions matching TRBD1. V lost 10 bases and J lost 4; bases outside the gene matches: 22. The CDR3 loop spans 17 amino acids. CDR1 is SNHLY and CDR2 is FYNNEI in the germline V gene. This chain's CDR3 is CATTIRIKQGVSYEQYF. In DNA, the CDR3 is TGTGCCACCACGATCAGAATTAAGCAGGGGGTCTCGTACGAGCAGTACTTC.

V is TRBV9 and J is TRBJ2-2; D is unclear. The CDR3 is 14 amino acids. Looked up from germline, CDR1 is SGDLS and CDR2 is YYNGEE. Trimming shortened V by 6 bases and J by 2 bases, and 11 bases separated the two germline ends. Here the CDR3 DNA reads TGTGCCAGCAAATTGGCGGACAACACCGGGGAGCTGTTTTTT. As protein: CASKLADNTGELFF.

The chain is built from TRBV7-9 and TRBJ1-5; 7 bases line up with TRBD1. Germline V lookup: CDR1 SEHNR, CDR2 FQNEAQ (reference sequence). Germline trimming cut 5 bases from V and 6 bases from J; bases unmatched to any gene: 7. The CDR3 consists of 14 residues. The CDR3 nucleotides read TGTGCCAGCAGCGCCGACAGGGTAGGTCAGCCCCAGCATTTT. Protein: CASSADRVGQPQHF.

This clone was observed once. The J gene is TRBJ1-3, the V gene TRBV30, with D uncertain. The CDR3 has 15 amino acids. Trimming removed 0 bases from V and 4 bases from J, with 13 bases in between. The germline V gene encodes CDR1 GTSNPN and CDR2 SVGIG (reference sequence). CDR3 in amino acids: CAWSVRRAVGNTIYF. In DNA, the CDR3 is TGTGCCTGGAGTGTACGGAGGGCAGTAGGAAACACCATATATTTT.

This rearrangement joins TRBV18 to TRBJ2-2, with D possibly matching TRBD2 (5 bases). Trimming took 2 bases from V and 4 from J, leaving 11 bases between them. The CDR3 contains 15 residues. Per germline, CDR1 KGHSH and CDR2 LQKENI. The CDR3 nucleotides read TGTGCCAGCTCACCAGAGGGCCGCTCCACCGGGGAGCTGTTTTTT. Its protein is CASSPEGRSTGELFF.

J is TRBJ2-7 and V is TRBV6-6; weak D call: TRBD1 (5 bases). V lost 4 bases, J lost 5 bases, and 9 bases lay in between. CDR3 length: 12 residues. Per germline, CDR1 MNHNY and CDR2 SVGAGI (reference sequence). The CDR3 sequence: CASSSQGNEQYF. CDR3 DNA sequence: TGTGCCAGCAGTTCCCAGGGCAACGAGCAGTACTTC.

The chain uses TRBV5-8 and TRBJ1-2, with D unclear. The V and J ends lost 2 bases and 5 bases respectively, with 13 bases between them. CDR1 SGHTS and CDR2 YDEGEE come from the germline V gene. CDR3 length: 14 amino acids. The CDR3 DNA is TGTGCCAGCAGCTTCGGTGCGGGTTTTTATGGCTACACCTTC. As protein: CASSFGAGFYGYTF.